This T cell receptor beta chain appears in the sequencing data of a study of blood T cell repertoires in COVID-19. Study-wide context: Collection of acute and convalescent COVID-19 samples took place in the United States, Italy and Spain.

Participant-given clinical history determined each cohort assignment. Cohort 3 donors counted as recovered after two negative PCRs, clearance, or resolved symptoms. The CDR3 sequence is 15 residues long. V gave up 0 bases and J gave up 1 base; unmatched junction bases: 3. The germline CDR1 and CDR2 sequences are SGHKS and YYEKEE (reference sequence). Assay used: immunoSEQ multiplex PCR; TCRdb lists only in-frame clones, some missing. Of 150,000 to 200,000 clones detected, around 80% appear once; the ten largest clones hold 17%. This clone was seen more than once but under ten times. Sequenced input: PBMCs or T cells enriched from blood (not recorded which). This rearrangement joins TRBV5-5 to TRBJ1-2, with 7 bases identical to TRBD1. The source is a woman aged 45 to 65 who had recovered from COVID-19. CDR3 coding DNA: TGTGCCAGCAGCTTGGGACAGGGTTATAACTATGGCTACACCTTC. This gives the protein CASSLGQGYNYGYTF.